This T cell receptor beta chain was identified in a study of breast tumors, draining lymph nodes, adjacent tissues. Axillary draining lymph nodes of breast cancer patients supplied the node samples. This clonotype was counted at least ten times. What it recognizes is unknown. TCRdb re-called the multiplex PCR reads with MiXCR, one entry per CDR3 protein. Among about 150,000 distinct CDR3 sequences listed, 20% to 25% were seen once. Study-wide results and limits: That most tumor T cells come from lymph nodes remained unproven. Luminal-like breast cancer showed significantly greater tumor-nontumor repertoire similarity than basal-like breast cancer did. Findings are consistent with lymph node origin and intratumoral expansion of most tumor T cells. Tumor TCR diversity was below lymph nodes but above nontumor tissue.

The CDR3 loop spans 19 amino acids. Germline values: CDR1 LNHDA, CDR2 SQIVND (reference sequence). Trimming pared 9 bases from V and 3 bases from J, leaving 32 bases between. The gene calls are TRBV19 and TRBJ2-5; D is tentatively TRBD1 or TRBD2 (5 bases each). The receptor comes from a female donor with breast cancer. Some clones in this sample may be carry-over from other donors' samples. The sequenced sample was axillary lymph node tissue. CDR3 DNA: TGTGCCAGCAAGGGGAACTTGAACCAAGCGGATTTAGCCAAAGAGACCCAGTACTTC. Translated: CASKGNLNQADLAKETQYF.